What follows are 30 T cell receptor beta chains derived from one specimen sequenced in a study of CD8 T cells in ankylosing spondylitis. TCRdb redid the calling of the 5' RACE reads with MiXCR, one entry per CDR3 protein. The sample consists of 200,000 to 250,000 distinct CDR3 sequences, about 7% of them appearing once. Their target antigens are unknown. Study conclusions and caveats: A TCR beta motif of about 8 highly homologous variants appeared characteristic of ankylosing spondylitis blood.

The sequencing sample was made of blood, either unsorted or a sorted T cell fraction (not recorded which). These receptors came from a male donor with ankylosing spondylitis.

This clonotype appeared many times. The rearrangement uses TRBV7-8 and TRBJ2-7; tentative D call: TRBD2 (5 bases). The V and J ends lost 5 bases and 0 bases respectively, with 11 bases between them. Germline V gene sequence: CDR1 SGHVS, CDR2 FQNEAQ. CDR3 size: 14 residues. In nucleotides, the CDR3 is TGTGCCAGCAGCCCATTGGGGAGCTCCTACGAGCAGTACTTC. Translation gives CASSPLGSSYEQYF. The variable domain in full, completed from reference TRBV7-8 and TRBJ2-7, reads GAGVSQSPRYKVAKRGQDVALRCDPISGHVSLFWYQQALGQGPEFLTYFQNEAQLDKSGLPSDRFFAERPEGSVSTLKIQRTQQEDSAVYLCASSPLGSSYEQYFGPGTRLTVT.

This clonotype was counted ten times or more. The chain carries TRBV29-1 and TRBJ2-7, with D possibly being TRBD1 (5 bases). The CDR3 runs to 12 residues. In germline, CDR1 is SQVTM, CDR2 ANQGSEA. Trimming shortened V by 3 bases and J by 2 bases, and 8 bases separated the two germline ends. CDR3 sequence (DNA): TGCAGCGTTGAGGCAGGGCCCTACGAGCAGTACTTC. This translates into CSVEAGPYEQYF.

This clonotype was seen many times. The V call is TRBV6-2 or TRBV6-3, the J call TRBJ2-5, with 9 bases fitting TRBD1. Germline values: CDR1 MNHEY, CDR2 SVGEGT. This CDR3 has 14 amino acids. V was pared by 5 bases and J by 5 bases, with 6 bases of the junction left unmatched. CDR3 in amino acids: CASSRTGESETQYF. CDR3 sequence (DNA): TGTGCCAGCAGTCGGACAGGGGAATCGGAGACCCAGTACTTC.

This clonotype was counted a few times. The genes are TRBV7-8 and TRBJ1-2, with a possible D match to TRBD1 (5 bases). Germline V gives CDR1 SGHVS, CDR2 FQNEAQ. V was cut by 1 base and J by 0 bases, with 18 bases left in between. The CDR3 is 18 residues long. The CDR3 DNA reads as TGTGCCAGCAGCTTAGGTGCGGGACCCCCTACAGCTAACTATGGCTACACCTTC. Protein sequence: CASSLGAGPPTANYGYTF.

This clonotype was counted many times. The chain employs TRBV7-2 and TRBJ2-3; tentatively, D is TRBD1 (6 bases). CDR3 size: 14 residues. Germline CDR1 is SGHTA and CDR2 is FQGNSA. Trimming cost V 1 base and J 3 bases, with 8 bases left between them. Here the CDR3 reads CASSLEQGTDTQYF. The CDR3, as DNA: TGTGCCAGCAGCTTAGAACAGGGAACAGATACGCAGTATTTT.

The chain employs TRBV19 and TRBJ1-2, with 7 bases lining up with TRBD1. In germline, CDR1 is LNHDA, CDR2 SQIVND (reference sequence). There are 15 residues in the CDR3. Trimming at V came to 7 bases and at J to 4 bases, leaving 12 bases not matched to a gene. The CDR3 sequence: CASMIRDSPLYGYTF. CDR3 sequence (DNA): TGTGCCAGTATGATTCGGGACAGTCCTCTCTATGGCTACACCTTC.

The table lists this clonotype with many counts. V usage is TRBV7-2 and J usage is TRBJ1-1; D is unclear. V dropped 3 bases and J dropped 6 bases, with 11 bases sitting between them. The CDR3 contains 13 residues. Germline V lookup: CDR1 SGHTA, CDR2 FQGNSA. Written as DNA, the CDR3 is TGTGCCAGCAGCTTTGGGGTCCGGGCTGAAGCTTTCTTT. Its translation is CASSFGVRAEAFF.

This clonotype was recorded many times. This sequence joins TRBV4-2 and TRBJ2-1; 8 bases are a match to TRBD2. V was pared by 1 base and J by 6 bases, with 8 bases of the junction left unmatched. Germline V CDR1 and CDR2: LGHNA, YNFKEQ. The length of the CDR3 is 16 residues. CDR3 in amino acids: CASSQGLALVGNEQFF. For the CDR3, the DNA is TGTGCCAGCAGCCAAGGACTAGCGTTGGTAGGCAATGAGCAGTTCTTC.

This clonotype was seen only a few times. The V and J genes are TRBV25-1 and TRBJ2-7; either TRBD1 or TRBD2 may fit D (5 bases each). Trimming took off 5 bases at V and 7 bases at J, with 12 bases between the two ends. CDR1 MGHDK and CDR2 SYGVNS come from the germline V gene. There are 12 residues in the CDR3. The chain's CDR3 is CASSPGRREQYF. In DNA, the CDR3 is TGTGCCAGCAGTCCGGGACGTCGAGAGCAGTACTTC.

This rearrangement joins TRBV3-1 to TRBJ2-5; D not resolved. This CDR3 is built from 16 residues. Trimming took 2 bases from V and 3 from J, leaving 16 bases between them. The germline V gene has CDR1 LGHDT and CDR2 YNNKEL (reference sequence). The CDR3 sequence: CASSQPPDAREETQYF. Here the CDR3 DNA reads TGTGCCAGCAGCCAACCACCGGACGCCCGGGAAGAGACCCAGTACTTC.

This clonotype was recorded at least ten times. The chain couples TRBV12-3 or TRBV12-4 to TRBJ1-1, with unresolved D. V lost 3 bases and J 3 bases, leaving 14 bases between the germline ends. The CDR3 is 15 amino acids. Here the CDR3 DNA reads TGTGCCAGCAGTTTGTCTCCGAACCGGTACACTGAAGCTTTCTTT. Its protein is CASSLSPNRYTEAFF.

This clonotype showed up just a few times. The gene calls are TRBV6-1 and TRBJ2-4; no clear D. The CDR3 has 19 amino acids. Germline V CDR1 and CDR2: MNHNS, SASEGT. V was pared by 1 base and J by 2 bases, with 21 bases between. The CDR3 sequence is CASSEDAAYATRSKNIQYF. The DNA for the CDR3 is TGTGCCAGCAGTGAAGATGCAGCCTACGCCACCCGGTCCAAAAACATTCAGTACTTC.

This clonotype was seen more than once but under ten times. This chain links TRBV18 with TRBJ1-5; weak D call: TRBD1 (6 bases). V shed 5 bases and J shed 1 base, with 12 bases lying between them. The CDR3 contains 15 residues. Germline V gives CDR1 KGHSH, CDR2 LQKENI. The DNA of the CDR3 is TGTGCCAGCTCAGACGGTCAGGGGAGCAATCAGCCCCAGCATTTT. Translation gives CASSDGQGSNQPQHF.

The chain joins TRBV20-1 to TRBJ2-5; no clear D. V shed 8 bases and J shed 8 bases, with 6 bases lying between them. The CDR3 is 8 amino acids. CDR1 is DFQATT and CDR2 is SNEGSKA in the germline V gene (reference sequence). The CDR3 is CSPSTQYF. The CDR3 region has the DNA TGCAGTCCCTCTACCCAGTACTTC.

This clonotype was observed many times. V and J are TRBV7-9 and TRBJ2-7; no clear D gene. CDR1 SEHNR and CDR2 FQNEAQ come from the germline V gene (reference sequence). Trimming stripped 5 bases from V and 3 bases from J, with 20 bases between. The CDR3 has 16 amino acids. As DNA, the CDR3 is TGTGCCAGCAGCCCTATAGGCGGTGGCAGGAGCTACGAGCAGTACTTC. Residues: CASSPIGGGRSYEQYF.

This clonotype was recorded a few times. The chain has TRBV20-1 and TRBJ1-4; unclear D gene. Germline lookup yields CDR1 DFQATT and CDR2 SNEGSKA (reference sequence). Trimming pared 6 bases from V and 6 bases from J, leaving 29 bases between. This CDR3 comprises 18 residues. CDR3 nucleotide sequence: TGCAGTGCCATATTACGACGGGAAAAAGGGCTTTTGCATGAAAAACTGTTTTTT. This translates into CSAILRREKGLLHEKLFF.

This clonotype was observed many times. The rearrangement links TRBV4-3 to TRBJ1-5; no definite D call. Germline V lookup: CDR1 LGHNA, CDR2 YSLEER. Trimming took off 0 bases at V and 0 bases at J, with 21 bases between the two ends. This CDR3 spans 20 amino acids. The CDR3 nucleotides read TGCGCCAGCAGCCAAGACCCGATAAAACCGGGATACGATAGCAATCAGCCCCAGCATTTT. Its translation is CASSQDPIKPGYDSNQPQHF.

This clonotype was seen many times. The CDR3 protein is CASIPTSGNLETQYF. The CDR3 coding sequence is TGTGCCAGCATCCCGACTAGCGGGAATCTAGAGACCCAGTACTTC. The chain combines TRBV7-9 with TRBJ2-5; 11 bases align to TRBD2. The trim removed 7 bases at V and 4 bases at J, leaving 8 bases unmatched. Germline-derived CDR1 and CDR2 are SEHNR and FQNEAQ (reference sequence). There are 15 residues in the CDR3.

This clonotype was picked up a small number of times. The J gene is TRBJ2-1, the V gene TRBV29-1; possibly TRBD2 for D (6 bases). The CDR3 covers 13 residues. Trimming removed 6 bases from V and 8 bases from J, with 17 bases in between. Germline-derived CDR1 and CDR2 are SQVTM and ANQGSEA. The CDR3 nucleotides are TGCAGCGTACCCAGGGACTCCGGGGATGAGCAGTTCTTC. The encoded protein is CSVPRDSGDEQFF.

V is TRBV20-1 and J is TRBJ2-1; D unclear. This CDR3 comprises 11 residues. Germline loops: CDR1 DFQATT, CDR2 SNEGSKA (reference sequence). With 3 bases removed from V and 8 bases from J, the gap between germline ends came to 8 bases. The CDR3 DNA reads as TGCAGTGCTAGGAGGATACATGAGCAGTTCTTC. Translating it yields CSARRIHEQFF.

The chain uses TRBV6-2 or TRBV6-3 and TRBJ2-1; TRBD2 aligns across 10 bases. This CDR3 spans 16 amino acids. Germline V gene data show CDR1 as MNHEY and CDR2 as SVGEGT. V was clipped by 2 bases and J by 10 bases; unmatched bases: 11. Written as DNA, the CDR3 is TGTGCCAGCAGTTACGATTTCGAAGCGGGGGGGCTCGAGCAGTTCTTC. Amino acid sequence: CASSYDFEAGGLEQFF.

This clonotype has a count of ten or more. The V gene is TRBV10-3, the J gene TRBJ2-2, with 8 bases matching TRBD2. The CDR3 totals 15 residues. Germline-derived CDR1 and CDR2 are ENHRY and SYGVKD. With 8 bases clipped from V and 5 bases from J, the junction kept 10 bases outside the gene matches. The CDR3 region is CAILGEREKTGELFF. In DNA form, the CDR3 reads TGTGCCATCCTGGGGGAGCGGGAGAAGACCGGGGAGCTGTTTTTT.

This clonotype appeared many times. This chain joins TRBV7-9 and TRBJ1-5, with TRBD1 matching over 7 bases. V shed 5 bases, J shed 6 bases, and the junction held 13 bases outside the gene matches. The CDR3 totals 16 residues. Per germline, CDR1 SEHNR and CDR2 FQNEAQ (reference sequence). The CDR3 bases are TGTGCCAGCAGCCCAGGGACAGCCCTAGCGGGTCAGCCCCAGCATTTT. Protein sequence: CASSPGTALAGQPQHF. Full variable domain (outside the CDR3, taken from reference TRBV7-9 and TRBJ1-5): DTGVSQNPRHKITKRGQNVTFRCDPISEHNRLYWYRQTLGQGPEFLTYFQNEAQLEKSRLLSDRFSAERPKGSFSTLEIQRTEQGDSAMYLCASSPGTALAGQPQHFGDGTRLSIL.

There are a few counts of this clonotype. This sequence joins TRBV4-1 and TRBJ2-7, with 12 bases aligning to TRBD2. The CDR3 is 18 amino acids. Germline V gene data show CDR1 as MGHRA and CDR2 as YSYEKL. V lost 5 bases and J lost 3; bases outside the gene matches: 14. Written as DNA, the CDR3 is TGCGCCAGCAGCGCGGGACACGAAGGACTAGCGGGATTCTACGAGCAGTACTTC. This encodes CASSAGHEGLAGFYEQYF.

The chain couples TRBV5-6 to TRBJ2-7; D call uncertain. Germline loops: CDR1 SGHDT, CDR2 YYEEEE. The CDR3 contains 11 residues. Trimming took off 0 bases at V and 9 bases at J, with 7 bases between the two ends. CDR3 sequence (DNA): TGTGCCAGCAGCTTGGGCTGGATGCAGTACTTC. This sequence encodes CASSLGWMQYF.

In DNA form, the CDR3 reads TGTGCCAGCAGTGAAATCAAAGGACGAGATACGCAGTATTTT. It is translated as CASSEIKGRDTQYF. The chain combines TRBV6-1 with TRBJ2-3, with D unclear. V was shortened by 2 bases and J by 5 bases, with 11 bases between the two germline ends. The CDR3 consists of 14 residues. CDR1 MNHNS and CDR2 SASEGT come from the germline V gene.

This clonotype was seen ten or more times. The chain joins TRBV12-3 or TRBV12-4 to TRBJ2-2; 8 bases agree with TRBD1. With 5 bases clipped from V and 5 bases from J, the junction kept 4 bases outside the gene matches. This CDR3 has 14 residues. The CDR3 sequence: CASSPRTGTGELFF. The CDR3 DNA reads as TGTGCCAGCAGTCCTAGGACAGGGACCGGGGAGCTGTTTTTT.

This clonotype was picked up many times. The rearrangement joins TRBV5-6 to TRBJ2-7, with 10 bases lining up with TRBD1. CDR3 length: 14 residues. V shed 3 bases and J 2 bases; nucleotides not matched to a gene: 2. Germline CDR1 is SGHDT and CDR2 is YYEEEE. CDR3 in DNA: TGTGCCAGCAGCTGGGACAGGGGAACCTACGAGCAGTACTTC. Its translation: CASSWDRGTYEQYF.

The chain uses TRBV7-9 and TRBJ1-2, with D possibly TRBD1 on 6 matching bases. V was pared by 5 bases and J by 8 bases, with 12 bases between. CDR1 is SEHNR and CDR2 is FQNEAQ in the germline V gene (reference sequence). CDR3 length: 12 amino acids. CDR3 amino acids: CASSMGAEGYTF. The CDR3 coding sequence is TGTGCCAGCAGCATGGGGGCGGAAGGCTACACCTTC.

The table lists this clonotype with many counts. This chain joins TRBV9 and TRBJ2-1; D uncertain. Per germline, CDR1 SGDLS and CDR2 YYNGEE. V lost 3 bases, J lost 4 bases, and 14 bases lay in between. This CDR3 is built from 15 residues. CDR3: CASSASVSTYNEQFF. The CDR3 coding sequence is TGTGCCAGCAGCGCCTCCGTGTCAACATACAATGAGCAGTTCTTC. Complete variable domain (other parts from reference TRBV9 and TRBJ2-1): DSGVTQTPKHLITATGQRVTLRCSPRSGDLSVYWYQQSLDQGLQFLIQYYNGEERAKGNILERFSAQQFPDLHSELNLSSLELGDSALYFCASSASVSTYNEQFFGPGTRLTVL.